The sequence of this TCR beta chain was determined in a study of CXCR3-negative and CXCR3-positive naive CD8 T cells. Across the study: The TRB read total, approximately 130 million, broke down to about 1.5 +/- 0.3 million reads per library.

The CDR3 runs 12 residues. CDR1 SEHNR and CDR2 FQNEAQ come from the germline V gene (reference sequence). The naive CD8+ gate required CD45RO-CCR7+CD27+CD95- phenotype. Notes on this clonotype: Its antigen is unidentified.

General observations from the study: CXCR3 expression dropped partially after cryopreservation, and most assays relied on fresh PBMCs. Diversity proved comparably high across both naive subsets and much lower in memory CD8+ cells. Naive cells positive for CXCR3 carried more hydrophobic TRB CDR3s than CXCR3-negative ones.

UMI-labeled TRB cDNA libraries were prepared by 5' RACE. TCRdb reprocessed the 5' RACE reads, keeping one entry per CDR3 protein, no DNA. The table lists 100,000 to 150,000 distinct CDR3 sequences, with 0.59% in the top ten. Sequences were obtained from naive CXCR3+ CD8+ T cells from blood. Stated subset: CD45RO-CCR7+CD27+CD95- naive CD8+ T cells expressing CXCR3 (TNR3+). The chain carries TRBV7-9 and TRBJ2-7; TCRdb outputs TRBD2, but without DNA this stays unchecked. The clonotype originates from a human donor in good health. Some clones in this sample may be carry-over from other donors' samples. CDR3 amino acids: CASSPDFLGQYF.